This TCR beta chain was obtained from a study of shared clonotypes between healthy human individuals (dated by TCRdb to the early 2020s). Regarding the study in general: The cohort comprised two women and a few men aged 18 to 49 years. For each donor, CD4 naive and CD4 memory were each run on three plates, CD8 naive on two plates, and CD8 memory on one plate. Per donor, leukapheresis produced somewhere between about 0.94 and 8.9 billion PBMCs. To estimate repertoire size and how much clonotypes are shared between individuals, the study performed deep sequencing of blood TCR repertoires from five healthy adults. Libraries were prepared and TCR repertoires were sequenced by different laboratories using diverse techniques, in order to increase sequencing depth and limit assay-specific biases. Overall results and qualifications from the work: Sampling was restricted to blood, and TCR repertoires in tissue are likely to differ from TCR repertoires in blood. Because the study included only a small number of donors, the genetic and exposure-history diversity represented was limited. Incomplete sequencing was indicated by rarefaction of sorted-subset datasets, despite the large sequencing depth. Compared with non-shared clonotypes, clonotypes shared by all four sorted-subset donors had higher generation probabilities. Naive subsets generally had larger estimated clonotype richness than memory subsets. Based on pairwise subsampling, the degree of clonotype sharing among donors was expected to be affected by sequencing depth. When a few donors were compared, the shared fraction of clonotypes was around 5% for naive CD4, around 4% for naive CD8, 2.3% for memory CD4, and roughly 0.43% for memory CD8.

A single count supports this clone. Which antigen it targets is not known. Per-base qualities were not stored, and no clone one base away is much larger. CD8 naive samples were obtained by positive selection for CCR7 among CD45RO-negative cells, yielding a CD45RA+CCR7+ population from which TemRA cells were excluded. Healthy HIV-negative adults with no recently reported acute infections or vaccinations were included as donors. Every donor was a Caucasian adult residing in Nashville, Tennessee, USA. Blood was collected by leukapheresis, and PBMCs were isolated by Ficoll-Histopaque density gradient centrifugation and then cryopreserved in liquid nitrogen vapor phase. Analytical flow cytometry was used to check the purity and quantity of each magnetically sorted T cell population. From each sorted fraction, genomic DNA was isolated and quantified by UV absorbance on a Nanodrop 2000c. The germline V gene provides CDR1 SGHDN and CDR2 FVKESK. Including the terminal cysteine and phenylalanine, the CDR3 comprises 16 residues. Kept here is only the CDR3 DNA, which spans 48 bases and is read in frame from base 1. V is pared back by 5 bases and J by 4 bases, with 20 bases lying between the germline termini.

Using the deep immunoSEQ assay, TCR CDR3 regions were amplified from genomic DNA by multiplex PCR. For each cell subset, the extracted genomic DNA was distributed evenly across all wells of several immunoSEQ 96-well plates, and each plate served as one replicate. For sorted subsets, approximately 190 ng of genomic DNA, equivalent to around 29,000 T cell genomes, went into each replicate PCR. Purified libraries were measured with a Qubit 3.0 fluorometer, size-checked on a Bioanalyzer 2100, and measured again with the KAPA Library Quantification kit. A separate single-read 150-cycle Illumina NextSeq 550 flow cell was used to sequence each immunoSEQ 96-well plate. Concerning the study's data processing: Because only junctional sequences without quality scores were contained in the immunoSEQ output, filtering matching that applied to full-length reads could not be performed. Sequences were annotated with PyIR, a Python wrapper for IgBLAST v1.9, using IMGT germline references to assign V/J genes and CDR3. Reads were filtered out if the reads had weak V/J assignments (E-value above 1e-6), no CDR3, stop codons, out-of-frame junctions, or ambiguous translated residues. V3J clonotypes were defined as sequences sharing an identical inferred V gene, J gene, and CDR3 amino acid sequence. Percentage overlap between repertoires was computed as shared unique clonotypes divided by the size of the smaller repertoire. RTK rarefaction, the Chao1 estimator, and Recon v2.1 estimates of unobserved clonotypes were used to assess repertoire richness. Generation probabilities were computed with OLGA for all TCRbeta clonotypes obtained by the gDNA method from several donors. Here the immuneACCESS table is served through TCRdb, limited to in-frame sequences with V and J called. Missing clones are a known gap in these copies; in checked studies unresolved V genes cover under half, and the rest lacks a known reason. Clone size and the V and J calls come from that table; the DNA yielded D and trimming. For this sample there are about 680,000 clones; about 91% appear just once. The ten largest clones take up 20% to 25% of the sample.

This clonotype originated in a man aged 25-45 years in good health. Sequencing was performed on naive CD8+ T cells sorted from blood. The sample's cell subset or site label, decoded: CD45RA+CCR7+. This sequence uses TRBV14 and TRBJ2-5; the D gene is possibly TRBD1, with 7 bases matching. At the DNA level, the sequence is TGTGCCAGCAGCGAAAGGGGGCGGCAAGCGGGAGAGACCCAGTACTTC. Its protein is CASSERGRQAGETQYF.